The clone carrying this TCR beta chain was counted between two and nine times. Antigen: not known. This entry is derived from a study of response to subunit inactivated influenza vaccine. V lost 3 bases to trimming and J lost 4 bases, with 7 bases between them. The CDR3 is 12 amino acids. CDR1 is SQVTM, CDR2 ANQGSEA, per germline. MiXCR, run by TCRdb on the RT-PCR reads, gives a single entry per CDR3 protein. The sample lists more than 550,000 distinct CDR3 sequences, about 11% occurring once. Notes on the study in general: Each seasonal influenza vaccination recruits few new T cells, the authors suggested.

The sequence was collected from a man aged 45-65 years who received an inactivated influenza vaccine. The chain uses TRBV29-1 and TRBJ2-1; the D is unclear. Source: PBMCs from blood, taken on the day of vaccination. CDR3 region: CSVDNHYNEQFF. The CDR3 DNA follows: TGCAGCGTTGATAACCATTACAATGAGCAGTTCTTC.